The 28 T cell receptor beta chains listed next were all sequenced from one sample in a study of T-cell reconstitution after alpha-beta-depleted transplantation in children. The TCRbeta library incorporated unique molecular identifiers. TCRdb redid the calling of the PCR reads with MiXCR, one entry per CDR3 protein. The sample holds tens of thousands of distinct CDR3 sequences, about 9% seen once. The input for sequencing was PBMCs, mostly from graft donor cells, taken 60 days after TCRalphabeta/CD19-depleted stem cell transplant. All receptors derive from a male patient aged 2-9 years who had a stem cell transplant for chronic granulomatous disease, so the T cells may come from the graft donor.

There are many counts of this clonotype. The chain has TRBV21-1 and TRBJ2-1. TRBV21-1 is deemed a pseudogene. CDR3 length equals 18 residues. CDR3 in amino acids: CASSPINTLHYVDNEQFF. DNA of the CDR3: TGTGCCAGCAGCCCAATTAACACTCTCCATTATGTAGACAATGAGCAGTTCTTC.

The chain has TRBV7-6 and TRBJ1-3, with unresolved D. The V end was cut by 0 bases, the J end by 4 bases, with 13 bases between. CDR1 and CDR2 from the germline V gene are SGHVS and FNYEAQ. The length of the CDR3 is 16 residues. DNA for the CDR3: TGTGCCAGCAGCTTAGCTCTTGCCGGGAAAGGAAACACCATATATTTT. This codes for CASSLALAGKGNTIYF.

This clonotype was observed at least ten times. CDR3 region: CASSLAGSGRHNEQFF. The CDR3 nucleotides read TGCGCCAGCAGCTTGGCGGGGAGCGGGAGACACAATGAGCAGTTCTTC. V is TRBV5-1 and J is TRBJ2-1, with 8 positions matching TRBD2. Germline V lookup: CDR1 SGHRS, CDR2 YFSETQ. There are 16 residues in the CDR3. V shed 0 bases, J shed 5 bases, and the junction held 7 bases outside the gene matches.

In this sample, this clonotype turned up many times. V gene TRBV5-6 combines with J gene TRBJ1-2, with D unclear. The germline V gene encodes CDR1 SGHDT and CDR2 YYEEEE. Between the trimmed V and J ends, which lost 7 bases and 7 bases, there was a span of 14 bases. The CDR3 totals 12 residues. The CDR3 region is CASSWWLGGYTF. In DNA form, the CDR3 reads TGTGCCAGCTCCTGGTGGTTAGGTGGCTACACCTTC.

The chain combines TRBV18 with TRBJ2-7; tentatively, D is TRBD1 or TRBD2 (5 bases each). The germline V gene has CDR1 KGHSH and CDR2 LQKENI. Trimming shortened V by 3 bases and J by 2 bases, and 11 bases separated the two germline ends. This CDR3 is built from 14 residues. The chain's CDR3 is CASSPRDPPYEQYF. The CDR3 bases are TGTGCCAGCTCACCCCGGGACCCCCCCTACGAGCAGTACTTC.

In this sample, this clonotype turned up many times. V usage is TRBV20-1 and J usage is TRBJ2-7, with a weak D call TRBD2 (5 bases). The CDR3 runs to 11 residues. The V end was cut by 5 bases, the J end by 3 bases, with 8 bases between. Germline lookup yields CDR1 DFQATT and CDR2 SNEGSKA (reference sequence). The CDR3 sequence is CSAYRGYEQYF. DNA of the CDR3: TGCAGTGCTTATCGGGGCTACGAGCAGTACTTC.

The rearrangement uses TRBV20-1 and TRBJ2-2, with 7 bases matching TRBD2. Germline V gene sequence: CDR1 DFQATT, CDR2 SNEGSKA (reference sequence). The CDR3 sequence is 16 residues long. Trimming removed 1 base from V and 3 bases from J; junction bases left unmatched: 8. CDR3 protein: CSARAAREGDTGELFF. The CDR3 region has the DNA TGCAGTGCTAGAGCGGCGAGGGAGGGAGACACCGGGGAGCTGTTTTTT.

This clonotype came up many times. V and J are TRBV6-5 and TRBJ2-3; 14 bases are a match to TRBD2. V gave up 2 bases and J gave up 3 bases; unmatched junction bases: 7. Per the germline V gene, CDR1 is MNHEY and CDR2 is SVGAGI. There are 18 residues in the CDR3. The CDR3 DNA sequence: TGTGCCAGCAGTTACCGGACTAGCGGGAGGAGTGGTACAGATACGCAGTATTTT. It specifies CASSYRTSGRSGTDTQYF.

This clonotype was seen many times. J is TRBJ2-7 and V is TRBV5-5, with a possible D match to TRBD2 (6 bases). Germline CDR1 SGHKS, CDR2 YYEKEE (reference sequence). There are 13 residues in the CDR3. V was clipped by 0 bases and J by 9 bases, with 13 bases between them. The CDR3 reads CASSLEWGGGQYF. The CDR3 DNA follows: TGTGCCAGCAGCTTGGAATGGGGAGGCGGGCAGTACTTC.

This clonotype came up many times. This sequence joins TRBV5-5 and TRBJ1-5, with D possibly TRBD1 on 6 matching bases. Trimming shortened V by 4 bases and J by 6 bases, and 14 bases separated the two germline ends. CDR3 length: 14 amino acids. From germline, CDR1 is SGHKS and CDR2 YYEKEE (reference sequence). The CDR3 reads CASSNTGSFQPQHF. The CDR3, as DNA: TGTGCCAGCAGCAATACAGGGTCCTTTCAGCCCCAGCATTTT.

This clonotype has ten or more counts. This chain links TRBV4-2 with TRBJ2-3; D gene unclear. Trimming shortened V by 0 bases and J by 6 bases, and 16 bases separated the two germline ends. CDR1 is LGHNA, CDR2 YNFKEQ, per germline. The CDR3 length is 16 residues. CDR3 coding DNA: TGTGCCAGCAGCCAAGAGGTCGGGTACTATATCGATACGCAGTATTTT. It encodes CASSQEVGYYIDTQYF.

This clonotype was counted at least ten times. The DNA for the CDR3 is TGTGCCAGCAGTGAATATCGGGTGATGGAGACCCAGTACTTC. Translation gives CASSEYRVMETQYF. The genes are TRBV25-1 and TRBJ2-5; no definite D call. V gave up 0 bases and J gave up 5 bases, with 10 bases separating them. CDR3 length equals 14 residues. CDR1 and CDR2 from the germline V gene are MGHDK and SYGVNS. The full variable domain, its missing parts supplied by reference TRBV25-1 and TRBJ2-5, is EADIYQTPRYLVIGTGKKITLECSQTMGHDKMYWYQQDPGMELHLIHYSYGVNSTEKGDLSSESTVSRIRTEHFPLTLESARPSHTSQYLCASSEYRVMETQYFGPGTRLLVL.

This clonotype has a count of ten or more. The rearrangement links TRBV9 to TRBJ2-7; 9 nucleotides align to TRBD1. The germline V gene has CDR1 SGDLS and CDR2 YYNGEE. There are 14 residues in the CDR3. The J segment lost 3 bases and the V segment lost 2 bases, leaving 3 bases of the junction unmatched. The CDR3 DNA reads as TGTGCCAGCAGCGTCGGGACAGGGCTCTACGAGCAGTACTTC. Its protein product is CASSVGTGLYEQYF. The entire variable domain, with the rest obtained from reference TRBV9 and TRBJ2-7, is as follows: DSGVTQTPKHLITATGQRVTLRCSPRSGDLSVYWYQQSLDQGLQFLIQYYNGEERAKGNILERFSAQQFPDLHSELNLSSLELGDSALYFCASSVGTGLYEQYFGPGTRLTVT.

This clonotype was counted ten times or more. The chain's CDR3 is CASSLGIQNTGELFF. The CDR3 DNA sequence: TGTGCCAGCAGCTTGGGGATCCAGAACACCGGGGAGCTGTTTTTT. The chain is built from TRBV11-2 and TRBJ2-2; D not certain. The ends were cut back, 3 bases at V and 1 base at J, with 9 bases in the middle. CDR1 and CDR2 from the germline V gene are SGHAT and FQNNGV. The CDR3 is 15 residues long.

Ten or more counts support this clonotype. V is TRBV27 and J is TRBJ2-7, with D perhaps being TRBD1 or TRBD2 (5 bases each). V gave up 4 bases and J gave up 2 bases, with 12 bases separating them. Per germline, CDR1 MNHEY and CDR2 SMNVEV (reference sequence). The CDR3 loop spans 14 amino acids. CDR3 sequence (DNA): TGTGCCAGCAGTTGGGGGAACGCTCCCTACGAGCAGTACTTC. Translation gives CASSWGNAPYEQYF.

This clonotype was seen ten or more times. The V and J genes are TRBV19 and TRBJ2-7; 7 bases fit TRBD1. The germline CDR1 and CDR2 sequences are LNHDA and SQIVND (reference sequence). This CDR3 contains 14 residues. V shed 4 bases and J 3 bases; nucleotides not matched to a gene: 6. The CDR3 sequence is CASSTPGQNYEQYF. DNA for the CDR3: TGTGCCAGTAGTACCCCGGGACAGAACTACGAGCAGTACTTC.

This chain uses TRBV13 with TRBJ2-7; 9 bases match TRBD2. CDR1 is PRHDT, CDR2 FYEKMQ, per germline (reference sequence). This CDR3 region has 14 residues. The V and J ends lost 6 bases and 0 bases, in that order; junction bases with no gene match: 3. CDR3 amino acids: CASRRGGYSYEQYF. The CDR3 DNA sequence: TGTGCCAGCAGGCGGGGGGGATACTCCTACGAGCAGTACTTC.

This chain joins TRBV9 and TRBJ2-4, with no clear D. The V and J ends lost 0 bases and 0 bases respectively, with 10 bases between them. CDR3 length: 16 amino acids. Germline CDR1 SGDLS, CDR2 YYNGEE. The CDR3 region has the DNA TGTGCCAGCAGCGTAGGGGCGCCGCTAGCCAAAAACATTCAGTACTTC. It yields the protein CASSVGAPLAKNIQYF.

This clonotype occurred many times. The rearrangement joins TRBV12-3 or TRBV12-4 to TRBJ2-1; a possible D gene is TRBD2 (5 bases). The length of the CDR3 is 16 residues. The V and J ends lost 6 bases and 2 bases respectively, with 17 bases between them. The CDR3 DNA sequence: TGTGCCAGCAGCCGCATACTAGGCCTCGCCTACAATGAGCAGTTCTTC. As protein: CASSRILGLAYNEQFF.

Only a few counts were recorded for this clonotype. The chain joins TRBV20-1 to TRBJ1-2, with D unclear. The V end lost 3 bases, the J end lost 2 bases, and 7 bases lay between the germline ends. This CDR3 contains 12 residues. The germline V gene encodes CDR1 DFQATT and CDR2 SNEGSKA (reference sequence). In nucleotides, the CDR3 is TGCAGTGCTAGTATGGGGAACTATGGCTACACCTTC. Its translation is CSASMGNYGYTF.

This clonotype was seen more than once but under ten times. V is TRBV11-2 and J is TRBJ2-1; 10 nucleotides agree with TRBD2. Trimming cost V 1 base and J 3 bases; bases outside gene matches: 12. The CDR3 extends over 19 amino acids. Germline CDR1 reads SGHAT; CDR2 reads FQNNGV. This CDR3 is CASSLGGLATWTVYNEQFF. DNA for the CDR3: TGTGCCAGCAGCTTAGGGGGACTAGCGACGTGGACCGTCTACAATGAGCAGTTCTTC.

The sample holds many counts of this clonotype. The chain employs TRBV30 and TRBJ2-7; weak D call: TRBD2 (6 bases). The V gene's germline CDR1 is GTSNPN and CDR2 SVGIG (reference sequence). This CDR3 is built from 14 residues. V lost 2 bases, J lost 3 bases, and 14 bases lay in between. The CDR3 sequence is CAWSRKGLNYEQYF. The CDR3, as DNA: TGTGCCTGGAGTCGAAAGGGACTCAACTACGAGCAGTACTTC.

The chain joins TRBV6-1 to TRBJ2-3, with 8 bases lining up with TRBD1. The CDR3 loop spans 14 amino acids. Trimming at V came to 6 bases and at J to 3 bases, leaving 5 bases not matched to a gene. Germline V lookup: CDR1 MNHNS, CDR2 SASEGT. The CDR3 DNA sequence: TGTGCCAGCAGGGACAGGGAAGTAACAGATACGCAGTATTTT. Encoded protein: CASRDREVTDTQYF.

This clonotype has ten or more counts. The J gene is TRBJ2-5, the V gene TRBV12-3 or TRBV12-4, with D tentatively TRBD1 (6 bases). The CDR3 is 14 residues long. V was pared by 0 bases and J by 4 bases, with 9 bases between. The chain's CDR3 is CASSLALGGETQYF. The CDR3 nucleotides read TGTGCCAGCAGTTTAGCGTTAGGGGGAGAGACCCAGTACTTC.

This clonotype was seen many times. The J gene is TRBJ2-7, the V gene TRBV5-1; the D is unclear. The V gene's germline CDR1 is SGHRS and CDR2 YFSETQ. The CDR3 consists of 15 residues. V lost 1 base, J lost 3 bases, and 14 bases lay in between. This chain's CDR3 is CASSLLGQHLYEQYF. The CDR3 DNA follows: TGCGCCAGCAGCTTGTTAGGCCAGCACCTCTACGAGCAGTACTTC. Drawing the rest from reference TRBV5-1 and TRBJ2-7, the complete variable domain is KAGVTQTPRYLIKTRGQQVTLSCSPISGHRSVSWYQQTPGQGLQFLFEYFSETQRNKGNFPGRFSGRQFSNSRSEMNVSTLELGDSALYLCASSLLGQHLYEQYFGPGTRLTVT.

This chain connects TRBV20-1 to TRBJ1-1, with D possibly TRBD1 on 6 matching bases. V lost 1 base and J lost 2, with 14 bases in between. The CDR3 consists of 15 residues. Germline V gene data show CDR1 as DFQATT and CDR2 as SNEGSKA (reference sequence). The chain's CDR3 is CSARAGTRQNTEAFF. The DNA of the CDR3 is TGCAGTGCTAGAGCAGGGACACGACAAAACACTGAAGCTTTCTTT.

The rearrangement uses TRBV6-1 and TRBJ2-2; 8 positions agree with TRBD2. The V segment lost 6 bases and the J segment 6 bases; nucleotides outside the gene matches: 6. The CDR3 has 14 residues. CDR1 and CDR2 (germline): MNHNS, SASEGT. The DNA of the CDR3 is TGTGCCAGCAGCCAGGGACTAGAGTCCGGGGAGCTGTTTTTT. Its protein is CASSQGLESGELFF.

This clonotype has ten or more counts. This rearrangement joins TRBV7-3 to TRBJ2-2, with no clear D. CDR1 and CDR2 (germline): SGHTA, FQGTGA. This CDR3 has 13 residues. V shed 0 bases and J shed 7 bases, with 6 bases lying between them. The CDR3 bases are TGTGCCAGCAGCTTAACGGCTAACGGGGAGCTGTTTTTT. It is translated as CASSLTANGELFF.